Listed below are T cell receptor beta chains from one sample, sequenced in a study of blood T cell repertoires in COVID-19. Libraries were prepared by immunoSEQ multiplex PCR; TCRdb keeps only in-frame clonotypes and omits some of them. This table holds 95,000 to 150,000 clones, 84% found once. Sequences were obtained from PBMCs or T cells enriched from blood (not recorded which). These receptors were obtained from a woman in her thirties who had recovered from COVID-19. CDR3s include the opening cysteine and the closing phenylalanine or tryptophan. The D gene is left open where the match is weak. Some rows mark clone size as missing; the rest say once, few, many or name a class of expanded clone.

TRBD2,TRBV19,-,TRBJ2-7,CASSRTGTTYEQYF,TGTGCCAGTAGTAGAACCGGGACTACCTACGAGCAGTACTTC
-,TRBV25-1,-,TRBJ1-4,CASSERGSDEKLFF,TGTGCCAGCAGTGAAAGGGGTTCGGATGAAAAACTGTTTTTT
TRBD2,TRBV7-9,-,TRBJ2-3,CASRPRLANADTDTQYF,TGTGCCAGCAGACCGAGACTAGCCAATGCAGACACAGATACGCAGTATTTT
-,TRBV5-4,-,TRBJ1-5,CASSSGGGNQPQHF,TGTGCCAGCAGCTCCGGGGGGGGGAATCAGCCCCAGCATTTT
TRBD2,TRBV4-2,once,TRBJ2-3,CASSLETSGSTDTQYF,TGTGCCAGCAGCCTAGAGACTAGCGGGAGCACAGATACGCAGTATTTT
-,TRBV10-2,-,TRBJ1-1,CASRLTGAEAFF,TGCGCCAGCAGGCTTACAGGTGCTGAAGCTTTCTTT
-,TRBV19,-,TRBJ2-7,CASSLTSGEQYF,TGTGCCAGTAGCCTGACTAGTGGCGAGCAGTACTTC
TRBD2,TRBV7-2,once,TRBJ2-5,CASSLPTSGQETQYF,TGTGCCAGCAGCTTGCCCACTAGCGGCCAAGAGACCCAGTACTTC
TRBD1,TRBV4-2,-,TRBJ1-2,CASSQERQGGRGYTF,TGTGCCAGCAGCCAAGAACGGCAGGGGGGTCGGGGCTACACCTTC
-,TRBV5-4,-,TRBJ2-5,CASSSRRGRSETQYF,TGTGCCAGCAGCTCACGGCGGGGGCGGTCGGAGACCCAGTACTTC
-,TRBV5-6,-,TRBJ2-5,CASSESQGLETQYF,TGTGCCAGCAGCGAGTCCCAGGGTCTAGAGACCCAGTACTTC
-,TRBV27,-,TRBJ2-5,CASMNRAGETQYF,TGTGCCAGCATGAACAGGGCGGGTGAGACCCAGTACTTC
-,TRBV29-1,-,TRBJ2-1,CSVAVLPGHTGIEQFF,TGCAGCGTTGCAGTCCTACCCGGGCACACAGGGATTGAGCAGTTCTTC
TRBD1,TRBV7-9,-,TRBJ1-2,CASSPDRGDGYTF,TGTGCCAGCAGCCCTGACAGGGGCGATGGCTACACCTTC
-,TRBV2,-,TRBJ1-1,CASSARLRAGILRANTEAFF,TGTGCCAGCAGTGCCCGACTTAGGGCAGGGATATTGAGAGCGAACACTGAAGCTTTCTTT
-,TRBV30,-,TRBJ1-4,CAWSVGGTHFPPTNEKLFF,TGTGCCTGGAGTGTTGGGGGGACCCACTTCCCCCCAACTAATGAAAAACTGTTTTTT
-,TRBV4-3,once,TRBJ1-2,CASSRDAGVSNGYTF,TGCGCCAGCAGCCGTGATGCAGGGGTTTCCAATGGCTACACCTTC
TRBD1,TRBV12-3/TRBV12-4,-,TRBJ2-1,CASGTALNEQFF,TGTGCCAGCGGGACAGCGCTCAATGAGCAGTTCTTC
-,TRBV27,-,TRBJ1-1,CASTLRGGLGTEAFF,TGTGCCAGCACTCTTAGGGGGGGGCTAGGCACTGAAGCTTTCTTT
-,TRBV7-8,-,TRBJ2-1,CASTPSQGIGNEQFF,TGTGCCAGCACCCCATCGCAGGGGATTGGCAATGAGCAGTTCTTC
TRBD2,TRBV9,-,TRBJ2-7,CASSAEAGLAGSYEQYF,TGTGCCAGCAGCGCCGAGGCCGGACTAGCGGGTTCCTACGAGCAGTACTTC
-,TRBV5-4,-,TRBJ2-1,CASSPVSNEQFF,TGTGCCAGCAGCCCCGTATCCAATGAGCAGTTCTTC
TRBD1,TRBV10-3,-,TRBJ1-6,CAISEPYGTDPNSPLHF,TGTGCCATCAGTGAGCCCTACGGGACAGACCCAAATTCACCCCTCCACTTT
-,TRBV2,-,TRBJ1-2,CASSDFPKGPHRGYTF,TGTGCCAGCAGTGATTTCCCCAAGGGGCCCCACCGGGGCTACACCTTC
-,TRBV10-1,-,TRBJ1-2,CASGQWYGYTF,TGCGCCAGTGGACAGTGGTATGGCTACACCTTC
TRBD1,TRBV5-4,-,TRBJ2-7,CASSLNPGGYEQYF,TGTGCCAGCAGCTTGAACCCAGGGGGCTACGAGCAGTACTTC
TRBD1,TRBV11-3,-,TRBJ1-3,CASSTQGAGNTIYF,TGTGCCAGCAGCACACAGGGGGCTGGAAACACCATATATTTT
TRBD2,TRBV6-4,-,TRBJ2-1,CASSASGTSGSSYNEQFF,TGTGCCAGCAGTGCATCCGGGACTAGCGGGAGCTCCTACAATGAGCAGTTCTTC
-,TRBV19,-,TRBJ1-1,CASSTRRDTEAFF,TGTGCCAGTAGTACCCGGAGAGACACTGAAGCTTTCTTT
-,TRBV12-3/TRBV12-4,-,TRBJ2-5,CASSLHGETQYF,TGTGCCAGCAGTTTGCACGGGGAGACCCAGTACTTC
TRBD2,TRBV2,few,TRBJ2-7,CASSVLAGGEQYF,TGTGCCAGCAGTGTGTTAGCGGGAGGGGAGCAGTACTTC
TRBD2,TRBV7-3,-,TRBJ2-2,CASSLTGTGTSGSSGELFF,TGTGCCAGCAGCTTAACGGGTACCGGGACTAGCGGTTCTAGCGGGGAGCTGTTTTTT
-,TRBV19,-,TRBJ2-4,CASSIVPGEGKNIQYF,TGTGCCAGTAGTATAGTCCCCGGAGAGGGCAAAAACATTCAGTACTTC
-,TRBV2,-,TRBJ1-5,CASSGEGWAQHF,TGTGCCAGCAGCGGGGAGGGGTGGGCCCAGCATTTT
TRBD2,TRBV7-6,-,TRBJ2-7,CASSPAAGAFYEQYF,TGTGCCAGCAGCCCAGCAGCGGGAGCCTTCTACGAGCAGTACTTC
-,TRBV29-1,-,TRBJ1-1,CSVRDRPNTEAFF,TGCAGCGTCCGAGACAGACCGAACACTGAAGCTTTCTTT
-,TRBV6-4,few,TRBJ2-1,CASSDSQENSYNEQFF,TGTGCCAGCAGTGACAGCCAAGAGAACTCCTACAATGAGCAGTTCTTC
-,TRBV18,once,TRBJ1-1,CASSPEYGNTEAFF,TGTGCCAGCTCACCAGAATACGGGAACACTGAAGCTTTCTTT
-,TRBV27,-,TRBJ1-6,CASGYRDSPLHF,TGTGCCAGCGGATACAGGGATTCACCCCTCCACTTT
-,TRBV19,-,TRBJ2-2,CASSIPNGAIDTGELFF,TGTGCCAGTAGTATCCCCAATGGGGCGATAGACACCGGGGAGCTGTTTTTT
TRBD1,TRBV9,once,TRBJ1-2,CASSEGAGQGNYGYTF,TGTGCCAGCAGCGAGGGTGCGGGACAGGGGAACTATGGCTACACCTTC
-,TRBV6-2/TRBV6-3,few,TRBJ2-7,CASSYTLGGVYEQYF,TGTGCCAGCAGTTATACACTAGGTGGAGTCTACGAGCAGTACTTC
-,TRBV2,-,TRBJ1-2,CASHRINYGYTF,TGTGCCAGCCACAGAATAAACTATGGCTACACCTTC
TRBD2,TRBV4-1,-,TRBJ2-3,CASSQAPGTSGRDTQYF,TGCGCCAGCAGCCAGGCACCCGGGACTAGCGGGCGGGATACGCAGTATTTT
TRBD2,TRBV6-6,-,TRBJ2-1,CASSQEREGRNEQFF,TGTGCCAGCAGTCAAGAGCGGGAGGGCCGGAATGAGCAGTTCTTC
-,TRBV10-1,-,TRBJ1-5,CASSESWGGGGNQPQHF,TGCGCCAGCAGTGAGTCGTGGGGGGGTGGTGGCAATCAGCCCCAGCATTTT
-,TRBV30,-,TRBJ2-7,CAWRSGYEQYF,TGTGCCTGGAGATCGGGCTACGAGCAGTACTTC
-,TRBV30,few,TRBJ1-6,CAWSLAMPPLHF,TGTGCCTGGAGCCTAGCGATGCCACCCCTCCACTTT
TRBD2,TRBV19,-,TRBJ2-3,CASSLPAGVTDTQYF,TGTGCCAGTAGTCTCCCCGCGGGAGTCACAGATACGCAGTATTTT
-,TRBV6-1,once,TRBJ1-5,CASSEAAGWQPQHF,TGTGCCAGCAGTGAAGCTGCAGGGTGGCAGCCCCAGCATTTT
TRBD1,TRBV28,-,TRBJ1-1,CASRLIRDRGMNTEAFF,TGTGCCAGCAGGCTAATCCGGGACAGGGGCATGAACACTGAAGCTTTCTTT